The 32 T cell receptor beta chains listed next were all sequenced from one sample in a study of blood T cell repertoires in COVID-19. Using immunoSEQ multiplex PCR, the repertoire was profiled, and TCRdb retains in-frame clones only, with some absent. This sample carries 280,000 or so clones, 88% of them seen once, and the ten largest clones take under 8%. The specimen was peripheral blood. The source of these receptors is a woman between 25 and 40 years old who had recovered from COVID-19.

V gene TRBV28 combines with J gene TRBJ1-5; the D gene is possibly TRBD1 (5 bases). The V and J ends lost 3 bases and 2 bases respectively, with 8 bases between them. The CDR3 sequence is 14 residues long. Germline V gene data show CDR1 as MDHEN and CDR2 as SYDVKM. This CDR3 reads CASSLGRGNQPQHF. In nucleotides, the CDR3 is TGTGCCAGCAGTTTGGGCAGGGGCAATCAGCCCCAGCATTTT.

This chain joins TRBV19 and TRBJ1-1, with TRBD1 as a possible D gene (5 bases). Germline CDR1 LNHDA, CDR2 SQIVND (reference sequence). This CDR3 region has 17 residues. V lost 2 bases and J 0 bases, leaving 16 bases between the germline ends. The CDR3 coding sequence is TGTGCCAGTAGTATAAGAAGAGCAGGGTCCATGAACACTGAAGCTTTCTTT. It yields the protein CASSIRRAGSMNTEAFF.

V usage is TRBV6-5 and J usage is TRBJ1-1; D is ambiguous. The CDR3 is 13 residues long. V lost 4 bases and J 10 bases, leaving 16 bases between the germline ends. Germline-derived CDR1 and CDR2 are MNHEY and SVGAGI. The CDR3 region has the DNA TGTGCCAGCAGTTCGGCGGGGTCTGCCTTAGCTTTCTTT. Translating gives CASSSAGSALAFF.

As DNA, the CDR3 is TGTGCCGTTAGTTCTTGGAATTCACCCCTCCACTTT. Protein sequence: CAVSSWNSPLHF. V gene TRBV10-3 combines with J gene TRBJ1-6; no reliable D call. Per germline, CDR1 ENHRY and CDR2 SYGVKD. V lost 11 bases and J 7 bases, leaving 12 bases between the germline ends. The CDR3 has 12 residues.

The chain combines TRBV3-1 (or the pseudogene TRBV3-2) with TRBJ1-4; D ambiguous. This CDR3 comprises 16 residues. Germline V gene sequence: CDR1 LGHDT, CDR2 YNNKEL (reference sequence). V lost 3 bases and J lost 4, with 15 bases in between. This CDR3 is CASSQGTLGNNEKLFF. The DNA for the CDR3 is TGTGCCAGCAGCCAGGGTACTCTCGGGAATAATGAAAAACTGTTTTTT.

The chain is built from TRBV29-1 and TRBJ2-7; 7 positions agree with TRBD1. The CDR3 extends over 12 amino acids. V lost 3 bases to trimming and J lost 5 bases; unmatched junction nucleotides: 4. The germline gives CDR1 SQVTM, CDR2 ANQGSEA. The CDR3 is CSVEKGANEQYF. CDR3 coding DNA: TGCAGCGTTGAGAAGGGGGCGAACGAGCAGTACTTC.

Turning to this clone: This sample includes further DNA sequences coding for the same CDR3. This sequence joins TRBV5-1 and TRBJ2-7; D remains ambiguous. Between the trimmed V and J ends, which lost 0 bases and 0 bases, there was a span of 7 bases. CDR1 is SGHRS and CDR2 is YFSETQ in the germline V gene. The CDR3 totals 14 residues. The CDR3 bases are TGCGCCAGCAGCTTGGATCCCAGCTCCTACGAGCAGTACTTC. Translated, it gives CASSLDPSSYEQYF. Based on the CDR3 plus reference TRBV5-1 and TRBJ2-7, the full variable domain is KAGVTQTPRYLIKTRGQQVTLSCSPISGHRSVSWYQQTPGQGLQFLFEYFSETQRNKGNFPGRFSGRQFSNSRSEMNVSTLELGDSALYLCASSLDPSSYEQYFGPGTRLTVT.

The V and J genes are TRBV4-1 and TRBJ2-1, with TRBD2 matching 10 bases. This CDR3 is built from 19 residues. Unmatched junction bases numbered 17, after V lost 2 bases and J lost 7 bases. CDR1 and CDR2 from the germline V gene are MGHRA and YSYEKL. The CDR3: CASSQKAQGQRGGFNEQFF. The CDR3 coding sequence is TGCGCCAGCAGCCAAAAGGCCCAGGGACAGCGGGGGGGCTTTAATGAGCAGTTCTTC.

Only one count was recorded for this clone. The genes are TRBV10-3 and TRBJ1-5, with TRBD1 as a possible D gene (5 bases). The germline gives CDR1 ENHRY, CDR2 SYGVKD. Deletions cut 3 bases from V and 0 bases from J, with 12 bases between. CDR3 length: 16 amino acids. The CDR3 reads CAISDDRATSNQPQHF. The CDR3 DNA reads as TGTGCCATCAGTGATGACAGAGCTACTAGCAATCAGCCCCAGCATTTT.

This clone came up a few times. The chain employs TRBV9 and TRBJ1-2; possible D gene TRBD1, 5 bases. The CDR3 spans 17 residues. The ends were cut back, 0 bases at V and 5 bases at J, with 20 bases in the middle. Per the germline V gene, CDR1 is SGDLS and CDR2 is YYNGEE. The CDR3 sequence: CASSVGTPGAQTYGYTF. In DNA form, the CDR3 reads TGTGCCAGCAGCGTAGGGACACCAGGTGCCCAGACATATGGCTACACCTTC.

A few counts support this clone. This chain links TRBV5-1 with TRBJ1-6; D unresolved. Deletions cut 5 bases from V and 11 bases from J, with 17 bases between. The germline V gene has CDR1 SGHRS and CDR2 YFSETQ. The CDR3 covers 14 residues. CDR3 region: CASRLRPGVTPLHF. The DNA of the CDR3 is TGCGCCAGCAGATTAAGACCGGGTGTGACACCCCTCCACTTT.

The gene calls are TRBV5-1 and TRBJ2-3; 10 bases align to TRBD2. Trimming took 4 bases from V and 4 from J; bases not matched to a gene: 9. From germline, CDR1 is SGHRS and CDR2 YFSETQ. The CDR3 totals 16 residues. This chain's CDR3 is CASSRGGLAFADTQYF. DNA for the CDR3: TGCGCCAGCAGCCGGGGGGGACTAGCGTTTGCAGATACGCAGTATTTT.

The chain has TRBV6-5 and TRBJ1-2, with D uncertain. Trimming took 5 bases from V and 8 from J, leaving 12 bases between them. Germline V gene sequence: CDR1 MNHEY, CDR2 SVGAGI. The CDR3 totals 12 residues. This CDR3 is CASSPTNNGYTF. CDR3 bases: TGTGCCAGCAGTCCCACCAACAACGGCTACACCTTC.

This rearrangement joins TRBV7-3 to TRBJ1-2; 9 nucleotides line up with TRBD1. CDR3 length: 16 amino acids. V was clipped by 5 bases and J by 4 bases; unmatched bases: 11. Germline-derived CDR1 and CDR2 are SGHTA and FQGTGA. The CDR3 nucleotides are TGTGCCAGCAGCCCCTCCGGGACAGGGATCAGCTATGGCTACACCTTC. Amino acid sequence: CASSPSGTGISYGYTF.

This rearrangement joins TRBV3-1 (or the pseudogene TRBV3-2) to TRBJ1-2, with D perhaps matching TRBD1 (6 bases). Per germline, CDR1 LGHDT and CDR2 YNNKEL (reference sequence). This CDR3 comprises 14 residues. With 1 base removed from V and 4 bases from J, the gap between germline ends came to 10 bases. CDR3 in DNA: TGTGCCAGCAGCCAAGGGACAGCTTCCTATGGCTACACCTTC. Translating gives CASSQGTASYGYTF.

V and J are TRBV5-1 and TRBJ2-1; TRBD2 aligns across 8 bases. This CDR3 comprises 18 residues. Germline V gene lookup returns CDR1 SGHRS and CDR2 YFSETQ. V lost 2 bases to trimming and J lost 5 bases; unmatched junction nucleotides: 15. The CDR3, as DNA: TGCGCCAGCAGCTTAGGGTCCGGGGCTAGCGGGCTTCACAATGAGCAGTTCTTC. Protein product: CASSLGSGASGLHNEQFF. The entire variable domain, with the rest obtained from reference TRBV5-1 and TRBJ2-1, is as follows: KAGVTQTPRYLIKTRGQQVTLSCSPISGHRSVSWYQQTPGQGLQFLFEYFSETQRNKGNFPGRFSGRQFSNSRSEMNVSTLELGDSALYLCASSLGSGASGLHNEQFFGPGTRLTVL.

V is TRBV11-2 and J is TRBJ2-7; TRBD2 aligns across 13 bases. V lost 6 bases, J lost 5 bases, and 4 bases stayed unmatched. Germline CDR1 and CDR2: SGHAT and FQNNGV. CDR3 length: 14 residues. The CDR3 DNA follows: TGTGCCAGCAGGTCGGGACTAGCGGGGAACGAGCAGTACTTC. This sequence encodes CASRSGLAGNEQYF.

CDR3 amino acids: CASSPGTVESPLHF. CDR3 in DNA: TGTGCCAGCAGCCCAGGGACAGTAGAATCACCCCTCCACTTT. The chain recombines TRBV3-1 (or the pseudogene TRBV3-2) with TRBJ1-6; 7 nucleotides line up with TRBD1. From germline, CDR1 is LGHDT and CDR2 YNNKEL (reference sequence). CDR3 length equals 14 residues. V was pared by 4 bases and J by 10 bases, with 7 bases of the junction left unmatched.

The chain joins TRBV12-3 or TRBV12-4 to TRBJ2-7, with D perhaps TRBD2 (6 bases). This CDR3 is built from 13 residues. V shed 1 base and J shed 2 bases, with 6 bases lying between them. CDR3 residues: CASSLGTTYEQYF. The CDR3 DNA is TGTGCCAGCAGTTTAGGGACTACCTACGAGCAGTACTTC.

The chain uses TRBV18 and TRBJ1-5; 7 bases fit TRBD1. The CDR3 runs 17 residues. Unmatched junction bases numbered 10, after V lost 5 bases and J lost 0 bases. The germline CDR1 and CDR2 sequences are KGHSH and LQKENI. The CDR3 nucleotides are TGTGCCAGCTCATCCCAACGACAGGGCCATAGCAATCAGCCCCAGCATTTT. Residues: CASSSQRQGHSNQPQHF.

The chain joins TRBV19 to TRBJ2-1; TRBD2 matches 10 bases. This CDR3 contains 18 residues. The germline V gene encodes CDR1 LNHDA and CDR2 SQIVND (reference sequence). Losses at the gene ends were 2 bases for V and 2 bases for J; bases not matched to a gene: 9. This chain's CDR3 is CASSISSSGGAAYNEQFF. For the CDR3, the DNA is TGTGCCAGTAGTATATCGTCGAGCGGGGGGGCCGCCTACAATGAGCAGTTCTTC.

The rearrangement uses TRBV2 and TRBJ2-3, with TRBD2 identical over 7 bases. CDR3 length: 15 amino acids. The V gene's germline CDR1 is SNHLY and CDR2 FYNNEI. V trimming: 4 bases; J trimming: 0 bases; junction bases outside the gene matches: 4. DNA for the CDR3: TGTGCCAGCAGTGTCCGCGGGGGAAGCACAGATACGCAGTATTTT. It yields the protein CASSVRGGSTDTQYF.

The rearrangement joins TRBV5-1 to TRBJ2-1; TRBD2 matches at 12 bases. CDR3 size: 15 residues. Germline CDR1 SGHRS, CDR2 YFSETQ. V dropped 3 bases and J dropped 7; count of bases not matched to a gene: 5. The CDR3 region is CASSWRLAGENEQFF. As DNA, the CDR3 is TGCGCCAGCAGCTGGAGACTAGCGGGGGAGAATGAGCAGTTCTTC. Based on the CDR3 plus reference TRBV5-1 and TRBJ2-1, the full variable domain is KAGVTQTPRYLIKTRGQQVTLSCSPISGHRSVSWYQQTPGQGLQFLFEYFSETQRNKGNFPGRFSGRQFSNSRSEMNVSTLELGDSALYLCASSWRLAGENEQFFGPGTRLTVL.

The V and J genes are TRBV24-1 and TRBJ2-5; 10 bases align to TRBD1. Germline V gene sequence: CDR1 KGHDR, CDR2 SFDVKD. J lost 5 bases, V lost 4 bases, and 9 bases had no gene match. The CDR3 contains 16 residues. CDR3 region: CATSDRQGTGAETQYF. The CDR3 DNA reads TGTGCCACCAGTGACCGCCAAGGGACAGGGGCCGAGACCCAGTACTTC.

The chain is built from TRBV15 and TRBJ2-7; a weak D match, TRBD1 (6 bases). The germline V gene has CDR1 LNHNV and CDR2 YYDKDF (reference sequence). V shed 5 bases and J shed 2 bases, with 16 bases lying between them. The CDR3 has 15 amino acids. CDR3 sequence (DNA): TGTGCCACCAGCTACTACAGGGAAGGTCCCTACGAGCAGTACTTC. It yields the protein CATSYYREGPYEQYF.

V is TRBV5-5 and J is TRBJ1-5; no definite D call. Germline CDR1 is SGHKS and CDR2 is YYEKEE (reference sequence). Trimming took off 3 bases at V and 4 bases at J, with 5 bases between the two ends. This CDR3 is built from 12 residues. The DNA of the CDR3 is TGTGCCAGCAGCTACTCTAATCAGCCCCAGCATTTT. The encoded protein is CASSYSNQPQHF.

The chain combines TRBV28 with TRBJ1-5; the D gene is possibly TRBD1 (5 bases). The CDR3 consists of 14 residues. Germline lookup yields CDR1 MDHEN and CDR2 SYDVKM. V lost 3 bases and J 6 bases, leaving 12 bases between the germline ends. CDR3 nucleotides: TGTGCCAGCAGTTTTCGCCAGGGAGGTCAGCCCCAGCATTTT. As protein: CASSFRQGGQPQHF.

V gene TRBV24-1 combines with J gene TRBJ2-3; D unclear. The V gene lost 0 bases and the J gene lost 2 bases, with 8 bases spanning the gap. This CDR3 is 15 amino acids long. Germline V lookup: CDR1 KGHDR, CDR2 SFDVKD. The CDR3 here is CATSDLTTSTDTQYF. CDR3 nucleotides: TGTGCCACCAGTGATTTGACTACTTCCACAGATACGCAGTATTTT.

This clone was observed a single time. One end of the junction varies from germline; a read error may be responsible. The J gene is TRBJ1-2, the V gene TRBV5-6, with a tentative D call TRBD1 (6 bases). Per the germline V gene, CDR1 is SGHDT and CDR2 is YYEEEE. This CDR3 is 15 amino acids long. The CDR3 bases are TGTGCCAGCACCTTGTACGCAGGGGTTAACTATGGCTACACCTTC. It encodes CASTLYAGVNYGYTF. Full variable domain (missing parts from reference TRBV5-6 and TRBJ1-2): DAGVTQSPTHLIKTRGQQVTLRCSPKSGHDTVSWYQQALGQGPQFIFQYYEEEERQRGNFPDRFSGHQFPNYSSELNVNALLLGDSALYLCASTLYAGVNYGYTFGSGTRLTVV.

This clone was counted once. The rearrangement uses TRBV27 and TRBJ2-1, with 9 bases that match TRBD1. Per the germline V gene, CDR1 is MNHEY and CDR2 is SMNVEV (reference sequence). V lost 4 bases to trimming and J lost 7 bases; unmatched junction nucleotides: 11. This CDR3 spans 16 amino acids. CDR3 DNA: TGTGCCAGCAGTTCCGCCGGACACAGGGGGCTTAATGAGCAGTTCTTC. As protein: CASSSAGHRGLNEQFF.

The V and J genes are TRBV20-1 and TRBJ2-5, with D tentatively TRBD2 (5 bases). The CDR3 consists of 12 residues. V lost 6 bases, J lost 2 bases, and 10 bases lay in between. Germline assignment: CDR1 DFQATT and CDR2 SNEGSKA (reference sequence). The CDR3: CSASGRQETQYF. For the CDR3, the DNA is TGCAGTGCCAGTGGGAGACAAGAGACCCAGTACTTC.

In its sample, this clone was seen once. The CDR3 spells CASSPGTRLGVTDTQYF. The CDR3 nucleotides read TGTGCCAGCTCACCTGGGACAAGGTTGGGGGTCACAGATACGCAGTATTTT. V and J are TRBV18 and TRBJ2-3, with D perhaps matching TRBD1 (6 bases). The V gene lost 3 bases and the J gene lost 2 bases, with 18 bases spanning the gap. CDR3 length: 17 residues. Germline V gene sequence: CDR1 KGHSH, CDR2 LQKENI. Full variable domain (outside the CDR3, taken from reference TRBV18 and TRBJ2-3): NAGVMQNPRHLVRRRGQEARLRCSPMKGHSHVYWYRQLPEEGLKFMVYLQKENIIDESGMPKERFSAEFPKEGPSILRIQQVVRGDSAAYFCASSPGTRLGVTDTQYFGPGTRLTVL.